This T cell receptor (beta chain) was identified in a study of control samples from healthy donors and cancer patients. Generated by immunoSEQ multiplex PCR, the TCRdb table keeps only in-frame clones and is missing some. The sample lists roughly 180,000 clones, more than 85% occurring once. CDR3 length: 16 residues. V dropped 5 bases and J dropped 2 bases, with 19 bases sitting between them. Germline V gene data show CDR1 as SGHTA and CDR2 as FQGNSA. The chain is built from TRBV7-2 and TRBJ2-7, with a weak D call TRBD1 (6 bases). Sequencing was carried out using blood. The sequence came from a middle-aged woman in good health. This chain's CDR3 is CASSPDTGTLTYEQYF. For the CDR3, the DNA is TGTGCCAGCAGCCCAGATACCGGGACACTAACCTACGAGCAGTACTTC. Full variable domain (missing parts from reference TRBV7-2 and TRBJ2-7): GAGVSQSPSNKVTEKGKDVELRCDPISGHTALYWYRQSLGQGLEFLIYFQGNSAPDKSGLPSDRFSAERTGGSVSTLTIQRTQQEDSAVYLCASSPDTGTLTYEQYFGPGTRLTVT.